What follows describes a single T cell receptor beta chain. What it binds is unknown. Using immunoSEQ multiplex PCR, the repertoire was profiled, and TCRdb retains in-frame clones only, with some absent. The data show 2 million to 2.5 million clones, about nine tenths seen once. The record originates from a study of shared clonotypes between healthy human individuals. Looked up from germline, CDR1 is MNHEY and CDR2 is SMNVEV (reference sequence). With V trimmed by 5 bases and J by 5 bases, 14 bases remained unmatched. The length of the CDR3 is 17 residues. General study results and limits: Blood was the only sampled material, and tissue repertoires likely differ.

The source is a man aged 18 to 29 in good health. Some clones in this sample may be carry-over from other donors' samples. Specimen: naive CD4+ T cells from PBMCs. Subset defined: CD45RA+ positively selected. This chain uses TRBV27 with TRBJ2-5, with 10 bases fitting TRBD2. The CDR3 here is CASSPGTSARLGETQYF. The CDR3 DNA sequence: TGTGCCAGCAGTCCGGGGACTAGCGCCCGCCTTGGGGAGACCCAGTACTTC.